The entry below gives a single T cell receptor (beta chain) sequence along with its context. As yet, its antigen is unknown. This specimen includes other DNA sequences encoding the same CDR3. TCRdb's copy holds only in-frame clones and misses some; the assay was immunoSEQ multiplex PCR. The table has about 580,000 clones, about 98% seen once. Trimming pared 1 base from V and 4 bases from J, leaving 5 bases between. CDR1 is MGHRA, CDR2 YSYEKL, per germline. This CDR3 is 13 amino acids long. This specimen belongs to a study of shared clonotypes between healthy human individuals. In the study overall: The donors, two women and three men, were aged 18 to 49.

The naive CD8 population came from CD45RO-negative cells selected for CCR7, without terminally differentiated effector memory CD45RA+ cells. Findings and caveats of the study: It was anticipated that sequencing depth would influence how many clonotypes donors shared.

V and J are TRBV4-1 and TRBJ1-5; D unresolved. The sequencing input was naive CD8+ T cells sorted from blood. The source is a young man in good health. The CDR3 DNA reads TGCGCCAGCAGCCAAGGCCCAAATCAGCCCCAGCATTTT. The encoded protein is CASSQGPNQPQHF.